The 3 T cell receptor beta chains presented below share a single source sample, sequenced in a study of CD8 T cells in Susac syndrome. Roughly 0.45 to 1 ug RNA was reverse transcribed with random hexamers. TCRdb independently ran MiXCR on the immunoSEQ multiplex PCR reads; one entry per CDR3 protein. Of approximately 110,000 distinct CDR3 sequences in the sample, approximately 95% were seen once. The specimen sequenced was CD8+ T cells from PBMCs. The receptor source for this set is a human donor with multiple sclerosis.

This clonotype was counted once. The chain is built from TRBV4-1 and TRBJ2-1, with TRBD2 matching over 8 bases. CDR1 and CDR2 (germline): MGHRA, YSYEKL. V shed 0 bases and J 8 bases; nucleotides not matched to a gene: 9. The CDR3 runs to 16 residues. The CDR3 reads CASSQERGRPADEQFF. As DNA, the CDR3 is TGCGCCAGCAGCCAAGAGCGCGGGAGGCCCGCAGATGAGCAGTTCTTC.

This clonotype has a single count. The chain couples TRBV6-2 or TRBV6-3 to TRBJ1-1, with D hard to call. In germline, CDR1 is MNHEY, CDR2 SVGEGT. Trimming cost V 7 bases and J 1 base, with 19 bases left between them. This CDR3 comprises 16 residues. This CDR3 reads CASTYGYGGSNTEAFF. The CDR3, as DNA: TGTGCCAGCACCTACGGGTACGGCGGGTCGAACACTGAAGCTTTCTTT.

As DNA, the CDR3 is TGCGCCAGCAGACCCAGGGGTCTGGAGGACTCCTACGAGCAGTACTTC. It yields the protein CASRPRGLEDSYEQYF. The chain couples TRBV5-1 to TRBJ2-7; maybe TRBD1 (6 bases). The CDR3 is 16 amino acids. Germline CDR1 and CDR2: SGHRS and YFSETQ. V shed 5 bases and J shed 0 bases, with 18 bases lying between them.